Listed below are T cell receptor beta chains from one sample, sequenced in a study of OX40 agonist ivuxolimab in advanced cancers. Produced via immunoSEQ multiplex PCR; TCRdb's table is partial and in-frame only. The sample contains approximately 9,800 clones, 70% to 80% of which appear only once. This sample comprised CD4+ or CD8+ T cells sorted from blood, obtained in a trial of the OX40 agonist ivuxolimab. The receptors were gathered from an adult with an advanced solid tumor such as melanoma, head and neck, liver or kidney cancer. CDR3s include the opening cysteine and the closing phenylalanine or tryptophan. D genes are given only for firm matches. Size is stated for part of the rows, as once, few or many counts, or as a class when the clone is expanded.

CDR3 protein: CASSPTGTGSYEQYF
CDR3 DNA: TGTGCCAGCAGTCCCACCGGGACAGGGTCCTACGAGCAGTACTTC
V gene: TRBV6-1
J gene: TRBJ2-7
clone size: .
D gene: TRBD1

CDR3 protein: CASSALAGGLDEQFF
CDR3 DNA: TGCGCCAGCAGTGCCTTAGCGGGAGGGCTGGATGAGCAGTTCTTC
V gene: TRBV10-2
J gene: TRBJ2-1
clone size: .
D gene: TRBD2

CDR3 protein: CASSGGGALYEQFF
CDR3 DNA: TGTGCCAGCAGTGGAGGCGGGGCACTCTATGAGCAGTTCTTC
V gene: TRBV27
J gene: TRBJ2-1
clone size: .
D gene: .

CDR3 protein: CASGGGYNEQFF
CDR3 DNA: TGTGCCAGCGGCGGCGGGTACAATGAGCAGTTCTTC
V gene: TRBV7-9
J gene: TRBJ2-1
clone size: once
D gene: .

CDR3 protein: CASSQDSPSGPPYEQYF
CDR3 DNA: TGCGCCAGCAGCCAAGATTCGCCTAGCGGACCACCCTACGAGCAGTACTTC
V gene: TRBV4-1
J gene: TRBJ2-7
clone size: .
D gene: TRBD2

CDR3 protein: CASSLIQARRTEAFF
CDR3 DNA: TGTGCCAGCAGCTTAATTCAGGCCAGAAGAACTGAAGCTTTCTTT
V gene: TRBV7-6
J gene: TRBJ1-1
clone size: .
D gene: .

CDR3 protein: CASSSSDLPYEQYF
CDR3 DNA: TGTGCCAGCAGCAGCTCAGATCTGCCCTACGAGCAGTACTTC
V gene: TRBV5-4
J gene: TRBJ2-7
clone size: .
D gene: .

CDR3 protein: CASSDAGEETQYF
CDR3 DNA: TGTGCCAGCAGCGATGCAGGGGAAGAGACCCAGTACTTC
V gene: TRBV7-6
J gene: TRBJ2-5
clone size: few
D gene: .

CDR3 protein: CASSLWQGAGETQYF
CDR3 DNA: TGCGCCAGCAGCTTGTGGCAGGGGGCGGGAGAGACCCAGTACTTC
V gene: TRBV5-1
J gene: TRBJ2-5
clone size: .
D gene: TRBD1

CDR3 protein: CAISEPPGVGKPEAFF
CDR3 DNA: TGTGCCATCAGTGAGCCCCCCGGGGTCGGTAAGCCTGAAGCTTTCTTT
V gene: TRBV10-3
J gene: TRBJ1-1
clone size: few
D gene: .

CDR3 protein: CASSPDTFYEQYF
CDR3 DNA: TGTGCCAGCAGTCCCGACACTTTCTACGAGCAGTACTTC
V gene: TRBV6-5
J gene: TRBJ2-7
clone size: .
D gene: .

CDR3 protein: CANSEDGGYNEQFF
CDR3 DNA: TGTGCCAACAGTGAAGACGGGGGCTACAATGAGCAGTTCTTC
V gene: TRBV6-1
J gene: TRBJ2-1
clone size: .
D gene: .

CDR3 protein: CASSEGMSSNEQFF
CDR3 DNA: TGTGCCAGCAGTGAGGGAATGTCCAGCAATGAGCAGTTCTTC
V gene: TRBV6-4
J gene: TRBJ2-1
clone size: .
D gene: .

CDR3 protein: CASTGGRGLETQYF
CDR3 DNA: TGTGCCAGCACCGGTGGTCGGGGCCTGGAGACCCAGTACTTC
V gene: TRBV6-1
J gene: TRBJ2-5
clone size: .
D gene: .

CDR3 protein: CASSLAGLPGGGTDTQYF
CDR3 DNA: TGTGCCAGCAGCTTAGCCGGCCTCCCCGGGGGGGGCACAGATACGCAGTATTTT
V gene: TRBV11-2
J gene: TRBJ2-3
clone size: .
D gene: TRBD2

CDR3 protein: CASGGQGASDGYTF
CDR3 DNA: TGCGCCAGCGGGGGACAGGGGGCGTCGGATGGCTACACCTTC
V gene: TRBV4-1
J gene: TRBJ1-2
clone size: .
D gene: TRBD1

CDR3 protein: CASSPQGIEQFF
CDR3 DNA: TGTGCCAGCAGCCCGCAAGGCATCGAGCAGTTCTTC
V gene: TRBV14
J gene: TRBJ2-1
clone size: .
D gene: .

CDR3 protein: CASSRTSGRGARQETQYF
CDR3 DNA: TGTGCCAGCAGCAGGACTAGCGGGAGGGGAGCCCGCCAAGAGACCCAGTACTTC
V gene: TRBV28
J gene: TRBJ2-5
clone size: .
D gene: TRBD2

CDR3 protein: CAWGTSYNEQFF
CDR3 DNA: TGTGCCTGGGGGACTAGCTACAATGAGCAGTTCTTC
V gene: TRBV30
J gene: TRBJ2-1
clone size: once
D gene: TRBD2

CDR3 protein: CASSLLGSGSETQYF
CDR3 DNA: TGTGCCAGCAGTTTGTTGGGTAGCGGGAGCGAGACCCAGTACTTC
V gene: TRBV27
J gene: TRBJ2-5
clone size: .
D gene: TRBD2

CDR3 protein: CASSQFGDIYEQYF
CDR3 DNA: TGTGCCAGCTCCCAATTCGGGGATATCTACGAGCAGTACTTC
V gene: TRBV27
J gene: TRBJ2-7
clone size: .
D gene: .

CDR3 protein: CASSQVGTASYEQYF
CDR3 DNA: TGCGCCAGCAGCCAAGTTGGGACGGCCTCCTACGAGCAGTACTTC
V gene: TRBV4-1
J gene: TRBJ2-7
clone size: .
D gene: .

CDR3 protein: CASKSSPAGINYNEQFF
CDR3 DNA: TGTGCCAGTAAATCCTCGCCGGCGGGAATAAACTACAATGAGCAGTTCTTC
V gene: TRBV19
J gene: TRBJ2-1
clone size: medium-sized
D gene: .

CDR3 protein: CASRETGDWIGEKLFF
CDR3 DNA: TGTGCCAGTAGGGAGACAGGGGACTGGATCGGAGAAAAACTGTTTTTT
V gene: TRBV19
J gene: TRBJ1-4
clone size: .
D gene: TRBD1

CDR3 protein: CASRVNTEAFF
CDR3 DNA: TGTGCCAGCAGAGTGAACACTGAAGCTTTCTTT
V gene: TRBV27
J gene: TRBJ1-1
clone size: .
D gene: .

CDR3 protein: CASSPPAVGEPYNEQFF
CDR3 DNA: TGTGCCAGCAGCCCCCCGGCGGTTGGGGAACCCTACAATGAGCAGTTCTTC
V gene: TRBV7-8
J gene: TRBJ2-1
clone size: few
D gene: .

CDR3 protein: CASSPRLGPGNEQFF
CDR3 DNA: TGTGCTAGCAGCCCACGACTTGGACCCGGCAATGAGCAGTTCTTC
V gene: TRBV7-7
J gene: TRBJ2-1
clone size: .
D gene: .

CDR3 protein: CASSLEGINEQFF
CDR3 DNA: TGTGCCAGCAGCTTAGAGGGCATCAATGAGCAGTTCTTC
V gene: TRBV7-3
J gene: TRBJ2-1
clone size: .
D gene: .

CDR3 protein: CASSWGRQGPFF
CDR3 DNA: TGTGCCAGCAGCTGGGGACGACAGGGTCCGTTTTTT
V gene: TRBV7-5
J gene: TRBJ1-4
clone size: few
D gene: .

CDR3 protein: CASSPWTSGSSYEQYF
CDR3 DNA: TGTGCCAGCAGCCCCTGGACTAGCGGGAGCTCCTACGAGCAGTACTTC
V gene: TRBV11-1
J gene: TRBJ2-7
clone size: .
D gene: TRBD2

CDR3 protein: CAGSLVTDSYEQYF
CDR3 DNA: TGTGCCGGCAGCCTAGTGACGGACTCCTACGAGCAGTACTTC
V gene: TRBV5-6
J gene: TRBJ2-7
clone size: .
D gene: .